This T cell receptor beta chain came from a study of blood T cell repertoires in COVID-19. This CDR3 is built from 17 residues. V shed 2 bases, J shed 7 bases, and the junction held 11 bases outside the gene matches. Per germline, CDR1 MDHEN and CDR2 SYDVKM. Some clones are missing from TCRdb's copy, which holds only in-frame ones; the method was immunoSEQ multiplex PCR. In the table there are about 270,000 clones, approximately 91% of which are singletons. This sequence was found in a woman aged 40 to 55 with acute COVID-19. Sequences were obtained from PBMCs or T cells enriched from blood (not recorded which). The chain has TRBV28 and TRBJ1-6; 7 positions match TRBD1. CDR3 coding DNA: TGTGCCAGCAGTTTAATCGGTGCGACAGGGATAAATTCACCCCTCCACTTT. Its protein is CASSLIGATGINSPLHF.